The clone carrying this TCR beta chain was seen a handful of times. Its antigen is as yet unknown. This sample was taken from a study of T cell repertoires in cytomegalovirus infection. Whole-study findings and limits: The study found HLA-C-restricted CMV-specific TCR beta clonotypes dominating the ex vivo response.

TCRdb reprocessed the reads via MiXCR and lists one record per CDR3 protein. The table lists around 50,000 distinct CDR3 sequences, 20% of them singletons, with approximately 25% in the top ten. Germline CDR1 SGHTA, CDR2 FQGNSA. Trimming took 5 bases from V and 0 from J; bases not matched to a gene: 6. CDR3 length: 16 amino acids. The sample was CD8+ T cells from cultured PBMCs, taken from culture after CMV antigen stimulation. The chain is built from TRBV7-2 and TRBJ1-5, with TRBD1 matching over 8 bases. This TCR was recovered from a human donor in good health (CMV status not recorded). Some clones in this sample may be carry-over from other donors' samples. The CDR3 DNA follows: TGTGCCAGCAGCCCTGGACAGGGTATTAGCAATCAGCCCCAGCATTTT. It specifies CASSPGQGISNQPQHF.